The 17 T cell receptor beta chains in this list originate from one sample, sequenced in a study of Ad26.COV2.S vaccination and SARS-CoV-2 variants. Produced via immunoSEQ multiplex PCR; TCRdb's table is partial and in-frame only. This sample carries roughly 300,000 clones, around 89% of them seen once, and the ten largest clones take 5%. The treatment was: roughly 20 received Ad26.COV2.S at low or high dose, single or two shots; 5 received placebo; per-sample allocation not given. All samples were drawn on day 63, counting from the first vaccine or placebo injection. The sample in question was peripheral blood, obtained in a trial of Ad26.COV2.S vaccine versus placebo. These receptors all stem from a person between 18 and 65 years old who received the Ad26.COV2.S COVID-19 vaccine or a placebo.

This rearrangement joins TRBV2 to TRBJ2-5, with 10 bases fitting TRBD1. The V and J ends lost 4 bases and 1 base, in that order; junction bases with no gene match: 9. The CDR3 loop spans 17 amino acids. Germline V gene sequence: CDR1 SNHLY, CDR2 FYNNEI. The CDR3 DNA follows: TGTGCCAGCAGTGGTATCGGACAGGGGGTCCCCCAAGAGACCCAGTACTTC. It is translated as CASSGIGQGVPQETQYF.

The chain is built from TRBV5-6 and TRBJ2-1, with no clear D. V was cut by 4 bases and J by 5 bases, with 7 bases left in between. The CDR3 consists of 12 residues. CDR1 and CDR2 (germline): SGHDT, YYEEEE. The CDR3 region is CASSRLDNEQFF. The CDR3 nucleotides are TGTGCCAGCAGCCGCTTGGACAATGAGCAGTTCTTC. The entire variable domain, with the rest obtained from reference TRBV5-6 and TRBJ2-1, is as follows: DAGVTQSPTHLIKTRGQQVTLRCSPKSGHDTVSWYQQALGQGPQFIFQYYEEEERQRGNFPDRFSGHQFPNYSSELNVNALLLGDSALYLCASSRLDNEQFFGPGTRLTVL.

The chain has TRBV5-3 and TRBJ1-5; 9 bases line up with TRBD1. TRBV5-3 is noted as an ORF with a role that remains uncertain. The CDR3 is made up of 17 amino acids. V trimming: 6 bases; J trimming: 6 bases; junction bases outside the gene matches: 16. The CDR3 DNA sequence: TGTGCCAGAAATCACCGGGACAGGGAAAGGAGGAGTCAGCCCCAGCATTTT. Protein product: CARNHRDRERRSQPQHF.

The CDR3 protein is CASSQDPPSGVGIDEQFF. The CDR3 DNA reads TGTGCCAGCAGCCAAGATCCTCCTAGCGGGGTCGGCATCGATGAGCAGTTCTTC. This rearrangement joins TRBV3-1 (or the pseudogene TRBV3-2) to TRBJ2-1, with 9 bases identical to TRBD2. The CDR3 consists of 18 residues. CDR1 LGHDT and CDR2 YNNKEL come from the germline V gene (reference sequence). Trimming removed 0 bases from V and 8 bases from J; junction bases left unmatched: 14.

The rearrangement uses TRBV6-6 and TRBJ1-1; TRBD1 is a possible D gene (6 bases). Germline loops: CDR1 MNHNY, CDR2 SVGAGI (reference sequence). This CDR3 has 15 amino acids. Trimming pared 0 bases from V and 5 bases from J, leaving 13 bases between. The DNA of the CDR3 is TGTGCCAGCAGTTACTCAGCCAGGGGCGGAACTGAAGCTTTCTTT. This encodes CASSYSARGGTEAFF.

This clone appeared many times. The rearrangement uses TRBV5-1 and TRBJ2-1, with D unresolved. Germline V CDR1 and CDR2: SGHRS, YFSETQ. This CDR3 region has 16 residues. Trimming removed 0 bases at V and 2 bases at J, with 12 bases between. The CDR3 region is CASSLGGAPTYNEQFF. CDR3 in DNA: TGCGCCAGCAGCTTGGGAGGCGCTCCTACCTACAATGAGCAGTTCTTC.

This chain uses TRBV6-5 with TRBJ1-6; TRBD1 is a possible D gene (6 bases). The CDR3 has 14 amino acids. CDR1 and CDR2 from the germline V gene are MNHEY and SVGAGI. V lost 5 bases and J 8 bases, leaving 13 bases between the germline ends. The CDR3 DNA follows: TGTGCCAGCAGTACCTCGGACAGCTATTCACCCCTCCACTTT. It translates to CASSTSDSYSPLHF.

The rearrangement uses TRBV4-1 and TRBJ2-7; tentative D call: TRBD2 (5 bases). V dropped 1 base and J dropped 4 bases, with 11 bases sitting between them. The CDR3 contains 14 residues. Germline CDR1 reads MGHRA; CDR2 reads YSYEKL. The CDR3 bases are TGCGCCAGCAGCCAAGTTAGGCTAGCTTACGAGCAGTACTTC. Translated, it gives CASSQVRLAYEQYF.

The V call is TRBV3-1 (or the pseudogene TRBV3-2), the J call TRBJ1-6; D might be TRBD1 (5 bases). Trimming removed 4 bases from V and 6 bases from J, with 10 bases in between. Germline loops: CDR1 LGHDT, CDR2 YNNKEL (reference sequence). The CDR3 runs 14 residues. CDR3 nucleotide sequence: TGTGCCAGCAGCCTAGGGACCTTTAATTCACCCCTCCACTTT. Translated, it gives CASSLGTFNSPLHF.

The rearrangement uses TRBV2 and TRBJ2-5; TRBD1 is a possible D gene (5 bases). Trimming left V 4 bases short and J 1 base short, with 13 bases between. This CDR3 spans 15 amino acids. From germline, CDR1 is SNHLY and CDR2 FYNNEI. CDR3 in amino acids: CASSGLAGSQETQYF. The CDR3 DNA sequence: TGTGCCAGCAGTGGACTCGCAGGGTCCCAAGAGACCCAGTACTTC.

Note on this clone: At the DNA level, this CDR3 is encoded by other sequences in the same sample as well. This chain joins TRBV4-2 and TRBJ2-2; D possibly corresponds to TRBD1 (6 bases). The CDR3 covers 14 residues. Between the trimmed V and J ends, which lost 0 bases and 4 bases, there was a span of 6 bases. The V gene's germline CDR1 is LGHNA and CDR2 YNFKEQ. DNA of the CDR3: TGTGCCAGCAGCCAAGAGGGGGCCACCGGGGAGCTGTTTTTT. It encodes CASSQEGATGELFF.

The J gene is TRBJ2-2, the V gene TRBV24-1, with D hard to call. V lost 5 bases to trimming and J lost 1 base, with 13 bases between them. Looked up from germline, CDR1 is KGHDR and CDR2 is SFDVKD. The CDR3 length is 16 residues. The CDR3 DNA follows: TGTGCCACCAGTGTAACCGGACGGCGGAACACCGGGGAGCTGTTTTTT. Protein sequence: CATSVTGRRNTGELFF.

The rearrangement links TRBV4-3 to TRBJ1-2; D perhaps matches TRBD1 (5 bases). This CDR3 region has 14 residues. CDR1 LGHNA and CDR2 YSLEER come from the germline V gene. V lost 1 base, J lost 6 bases, and 12 bases lay in between. CDR3 DNA sequence: TGCGCCAGCAGCCAAGGCAGGGCTCTCAATGGCTACACCTTC. It codes for CASSQGRALNGYTF.

The chain uses TRBV2 and TRBJ2-5; D might be TRBD2 (6 bases). This CDR3 has 15 residues. Germline assignment: CDR1 SNHLY and CDR2 FYNNEI. Trimming removed 6 bases at V and 4 bases at J, with 18 bases between. CDR3 nucleotide sequence: TGTGCCAGCAGCGAAATGACTAGTGTACTAGAGACCCAGTACTTC. Translation: CASSEMTSVLETQYF.

The chain uses TRBV6-6 and TRBJ2-7, with no clear D. The CDR3 sequence is 14 residues long. The germline CDR1 and CDR2 sequences are MNHNY and SVGAGI (reference sequence). V was shortened by 2 bases and J by 3 bases, with 11 bases between the two germline ends. This chain's CDR3 is CASSYAQRDYEQYF. In DNA, the CDR3 is TGTGCCAGCAGTTACGCCCAGAGAGACTACGAGCAGTACTTC.

This clone was seen a single time. The chain employs TRBV3-1 (or the pseudogene TRBV3-2) and TRBJ2-7; 9 bases agree with TRBD1. The CDR3 covers 19 residues. Germline V gene data show CDR1 as LGHDT and CDR2 as YNNKEL (reference sequence). Trimming removed 0 bases from V and 3 bases from J; junction bases left unmatched: 15. DNA for the CDR3: TGTGCCAGCAGCCAAGATCCCACTCTCCGGGACAGGGTGGGCTACGAGCAGTACTTC. This codes for CASSQDPTLRDRVGYEQYF.

The CDR3 protein is CSASQASDYEQYF. CDR3 nucleotides: TGCAGTGCAAGTCAGGCTAGCGACTACGAGCAGTACTTC. The chain combines TRBV20-1 with TRBJ2-7; TRBD2 might be the D (6 bases). The CDR3 length is 13 residues. CDR1 is DFQATT and CDR2 is SNEGSKA in the germline V gene (reference sequence). Trimming stripped 6 bases from V and 3 bases from J, with 15 bases between.